This T cell receptor (beta chain) was obtained from a study of shared clonotypes between healthy human individuals (dated by TCRdb to 2020 to 2021). Looking at the study overall: A couple of women and a few men aged 18 to 49 years were included in the cohort. To estimate repertoire size and how much clonotype sharing occurs between individuals, the study deeply sequenced the blood TCR repertoires of roughly 5 healthy adults. For each donor, CD4 naive and CD4 memory were each given three plates, CD8 naive was given two plates, and CD8 memory was given one plate. Between about 0.9 and 8.9 billion PBMCs per donor were obtained by leukapheresis. Libraries were prepared and TCR repertoires were sequenced by different laboratories using diverse techniques, in order to increase sequencing depth and limit assay-specific biases.

CD8 naive samples were CD45RO-negative cells positively selected for CCR7, giving a CD45RA+CCR7+ population that excluded TemRA cells. Donors were healthy HIV-negative adults with no recently reported acute infections or vaccinations. Every donor was a Caucasian adult residing in Nashville, Tennessee, USA. Blood was obtained by leukapheresis, after which PBMCs were separated by Ficoll-Histopaque density gradient centrifugation and cryopreserved in liquid nitrogen vapor phase. Purity and quantity of every magnetically sorted T cell population were checked by analytical flow cytometry. Each sorted fraction had its genomic DNA isolated and then quantified by UV absorbance on a Nanodrop 2000c. In regard to this clone: Its binding antigen is unknown. Within one base of it there is no much larger clone, and no base qualities were kept.

TCR CDR3 regions were amplified from genomic DNA by multiplex PCR using the deep immunoSEQ assay. Extracted genomic DNA from each cell subset was distributed evenly across all wells of several immunoSEQ 96-well plates, and each plate was treated as a replicate. For sorted subsets, around 200 ng genomic DNA, equal to tens of thousands of T cell genomes, was loaded into each replicate PCR. The purified libraries were quantified using a Qubit 3.0 fluorometer, sized with a Bioanalyzer 2100, and then quantified again using the KAPA Library Quantification kit. Each immunoSEQ 96-well plate was sequenced on its own single-read 150-cycle Illumina NextSeq 550 flow cell. The authors processed their data as follows. The immunoSEQ output contained only junctional sequences without quality scores, so filtering could not match that applied to full-length reads. To assign V/J genes and CDR3, sequences were annotated using PyIR, a Python wrapper for IgBLAST v1.9, with IMGT germline references. Reads were filtered out if the reads had weak V/J assignments (E-value above 1e-6), no CDR3, stop codons, out-of-frame junctions, or ambiguous translated residues. A V3J clonotype was defined by an identical inferred V gene, J gene, and CDR3 amino acid sequence. Percentage overlap between repertoires was computed as shared unique clonotypes divided by the size of the smaller repertoire. Repertoire richness was assessed with RTK rarefaction, the Chao1 estimator, and Recon v2.1 estimates of unobserved clonotypes. Generation probabilities were computed with OLGA for all TCRbeta clonotypes obtained by the gDNA method from a handful of donors. TCRdb took this table from immuneACCESS and kept in-frame rearrangements with V and J called. Such tables lack part of the clones; where checked against another copy, unresolved V genes explain under half of the gap, and the rest is unexplained. The V and J calls and clone size were taken over from that table, and D and trimming were inferred from the DNA. This sample has 450,000 to 700,000 clones in its table, and around 95% of those were observed once. The ten largest clonotypes hold about 0.11% of the sample.

The germline V gene provides CDR1 MDHEN and CDR2 SYDVKM. The CDR3 has 14 amino acids, counting the end cysteine and phenylalanine. Only the CDR3 portion is preserved as DNA: 42 bases, with reading frame beginning at the first base. Relative to germline, V is 5 bases shorter and J is 4 bases shorter, with 13 bases between their ends. The paper's findings and limits, for the study overall: Naive subsets generally had larger estimated clonotype richness than memory subsets did. Pairwise subsampling indicated that sequencing depth was expected to affect the degree of clonotype sharing among donors. Rarefaction of sorted-subset datasets indicated incomplete sequencing despite the large sequencing depth. Sampling was restricted to blood, and TCR repertoires in tissue are likely to differ from TCR repertoires in blood. Compared with non-shared clonotypes, clonotypes shared by all four sorted-subset donors had higher generation probabilities. Sharing across four donors was observed for around 5% of naive CD4, under 4% of naive CD8, 2% to 2.5% of memory CD4, and less than 0.45% of memory CD8 clonotypes. The small number of donors limited the genetic and exposure-history diversity represented.

What was sequenced was naive CD8+ T cells sorted from blood. The sample's cell subset or site label is to be understood as: CD45RA+CCR7+. The V and J segments used are TRBV28 and TRBJ2-3, and perhaps TRBD1 as D gene, on 6 matching bases. The sequence was obtained from a woman aged 25 to 45 in good health. The nucleotides are TGTGCCAGCAGTCCTCTGACAGGAGCAGATACGCAGTATTTT. This codes for CASSPLTGADTQYF.